This T cell receptor (beta chain) was documented in a study of glioma-infiltrating T cells after dendritic cell vaccination. Germline loops: CDR1 MGHDK, CDR2 SYGVNS. V dropped 2 bases and J dropped 6; count of bases not matched to a gene: 6. The CDR3 consists of 15 residues. About this clone itself: Antigen specificity is unknown.

Sequencing was performed with immunoSEQ multiplex PCR; in TCRdb, only in-frame clones are kept and a portion is missing. The data show approximately 92,000 clones, 65% to 85% seen once. The time point: after dendritic cell vaccination, including at tumor progression/relapse. Isocitrate dehydrogenase mutation was absent in all glioblastoma patients. Notes on the study in general: Higher TCR clonality did not directly relate to longer survival.

The clonotype comes from a human donor with glioblastoma. This chain connects TRBV25-1 to TRBJ1-4; 7 bases are shared with TRBD1. Here the sequenced sample was blood, taken after dendritic cell vaccination. The CDR3 sequence is CASSERGRWDEKLFF. CDR3 DNA sequence: TGTGCCAGCAGTGAAAGGGGGCGGTGGGATGAAAAACTGTTTTTT.